These 32 T cell receptor beta chains came from one sample sequenced in a study of control samples from healthy donors and cancer patients. Generated by immunoSEQ multiplex PCR, the TCRdb table keeps only in-frame clones and is missing some. The sample yields fewer than 30,000 clones, about 83% seen once. Sequencing was carried out using PBMCs. The receptors originated from a woman aged 40-49 years with lung cancer.

This rearrangement joins TRBV5-5 to TRBJ1-1; 9 positions agree with TRBD1. This CDR3 has 16 residues. Germline V gene lookup returns CDR1 SGHKS and CDR2 YYEKEE (reference sequence). V gave up 3 bases and J gave up 1 base; unmatched junction bases: 7. This chain's CDR3 is CASSSGTGRGNTEAFF. Written as DNA, the CDR3 is TGTGCCAGCAGCTCCGGGACAGGGAGAGGGAACACTGAAGCTTTCTTT.

The rearrangement links TRBV30 to TRBJ1-2; 9 bases align to TRBD1. Germline CDR1 GTSNPN, CDR2 SVGIG (reference sequence). V trimming: 8 bases; J trimming: 2 bases; junction bases outside the gene matches: 3. The CDR3 contains 12 residues. The CDR3 spells CAHGQGNYGYTF. CDR3 DNA sequence: TGTGCCCACGGACAGGGGAACTATGGCTACACCTTC.

This clone was recorded a few times. This chain joins TRBV29-1 and TRBJ1-2, with a weak D call TRBD1 (5 bases). The V and J ends lost 5 bases and 8 bases respectively, with 15 bases between them. CDR3 size: 12 residues. Germline V lookup: CDR1 SQVTM, CDR2 ANQGSEA. CDR3 sequence: CSVHGYGDGYTF. CDR3 nucleotides: TGCAGCGTTCATGGGTATGGGGACGGCTACACCTTC.

The sample holds one count of this clone. The V gene is TRBV5-4, the J gene TRBJ1-1, with 11 nucleotides matching TRBD1. The CDR3 extends over 14 amino acids. Germline loops: CDR1 SGHNT, CDR2 YYREEE (reference sequence). J gave up 3 bases and V 4 bases, and 2 bases lay outside the gene matches. The CDR3 reads CASSGTGGYTEAFF. As DNA, the CDR3 is TGTGCCAGCAGCGGGACAGGGGGATACACTGAAGCTTTCTTT. The whole variable domain, filled in from reference TRBV5-4 and TRBJ1-1, reads ETGVTQSPTHLIKTRGQQVTLRCSSQSGHNTVSWYQQALGQGPQFIFQYYREEENGRGNFPPRFSGLQFPNYSSELNVNALELDDSALYLCASSGTGGYTEAFFGQGTRLTVV.

The rearrangement uses TRBV20-1 and TRBJ2-3; no firm D call. The length of the CDR3 is 11 residues. V gave up 2 bases and J gave up 5 bases, with 5 bases separating them. Germline lookup yields CDR1 DFQATT and CDR2 SNEGSKA (reference sequence). The CDR3 is CSARSVDTQYF. DNA for the CDR3: TGCAGTGCTAGATCGGTAGATACGCAGTATTTT.

The chain carries TRBV2 and TRBJ2-7; D not resolved. Germline values: CDR1 SNHLY, CDR2 FYNNEI. This CDR3 region has 15 residues. Trimming removed 3 bases at V and 4 bases at J, with 16 bases between. The CDR3 protein is CASSETGTSGYEQYF. The CDR3 DNA reads as TGTGCCAGCAGTGAGACGGGCACATCCGGATACGAGCAGTACTTC.

The chain is built from TRBV5-4 and TRBJ1-1, with a tentative D call TRBD1 (6 bases). Germline V lookup: CDR1 SGHNT, CDR2 YYREEE (reference sequence). Trimming took 4 bases from V and 0 from J, leaving 16 bases between them. The CDR3 runs to 16 residues. The CDR3, as DNA: TGTGCCAGCAGCCCCATCCCACAGGGAGTGAACACTGAAGCTTTCTTT. Residues: CASSPIPQGVNTEAFF.

The V and J genes are TRBV15 and TRBJ1-3; D remains unclear. The CDR3 is 13 residues long. V was trimmed by 6 bases and J by 2 bases, leaving 8 bases between them. Germline CDR1 and CDR2: LNHNV and YYDKDF (reference sequence). CDR3 residues: CATRDGAGNTIYF. The CDR3 DNA reads as TGTGCCACCAGGGACGGGGCTGGAAACACCATATATTTT.

The chain couples TRBV7-9 to TRBJ1-3, with D possibly being TRBD1 (5 bases). CDR3 length: 17 amino acids. Deletions cut 4 bases from V and 0 bases from J, with 16 bases between. Germline V CDR1 and CDR2: SEHNR, FQNEAQ (reference sequence). CDR3 residues: CASSYRDSDRSGNTIYF. The CDR3 DNA reads as TGTGCCAGCAGCTACCGGGACTCCGACCGCTCTGGAAACACCATATATTTT.

V is TRBV4-1 and J is TRBJ1-5; D is unresolved. The V end was cut by 0 bases, the J end by 6 bases, with 12 bases between. This CDR3 spans 15 amino acids. Germline CDR1 MGHRA, CDR2 YSYEKL. In DNA form, the CDR3 reads TGCGCCAGCAGCCAAGATGACGTGTCAGGTCAGCCCCAGCATTTT. This codes for CASSQDDVSGQPQHF.

The chain has TRBV9 and TRBJ2-3, with 15 bases matching TRBD2. CDR1 and CDR2 (germline): SGDLS, YYNGEE. The junction had 6 bases not matched to a gene; V was cut back by 4 bases and J by 3 bases. The CDR3 is made up of 17 amino acids. This CDR3 reads CASSPLGTSGGTDTQYF. The CDR3, as DNA: TGTGCCAGCAGCCCCCTAGGGACTAGCGGGGGGACAGATACGCAGTATTTT.

The CDR3 nucleotides read TGTGCCAGCATTGGGGACAGGGCGAACTCTGGGGCCAACGTCCTGACTTTC. Its translation: CASIGDRANSGANVLTF. The rearrangement joins TRBV7-9 to TRBJ2-6; TRBD1 matches at 9 bases. The ends lost 7 bases at V and 0 bases at J; junction bases unmatched: 7. CDR1 and CDR2 from the germline V gene are SEHNR and FQNEAQ (reference sequence). CDR3 size: 17 residues.

This clone was recorded once. The chain carries TRBV7-3 and TRBJ2-3; no clear D. The CDR3 totals 13 residues. Germline CDR1 SGHTA, CDR2 FQGTGA. V lost 6 bases and J lost 4, with 11 bases in between. DNA for the CDR3: TGTGCCAGCAGGCCCACAGCCGCAGATACGCAGTATTTT. Translation gives CASRPTAADTQYF.

The V and J genes are TRBV6-6 and TRBJ2-3; possibly TRBD1 or TRBD2 for D (6 bases each). The V end lost 7 bases, the J end lost 11 bases, and 19 bases lay between the germline ends. This CDR3 has 13 amino acids. Per the germline V gene, CDR1 is MNHNY and CDR2 is SVGAGI (reference sequence). The DNA of the CDR3 is TGTGCCAGCACCCAAACCCGGGGGCCTGAGCAGTATTTT. This codes for CASTQTRGPEQYF.

This clone was observed once. This sequence joins TRBV7-9 and TRBJ1-2, with D uncertain. Between the trimmed V and J ends, which lost 1 base and 5 bases, there was a span of 11 bases. This CDR3 is 14 amino acids long. Per the germline V gene, CDR1 is SEHNR and CDR2 is FQNEAQ (reference sequence). The CDR3 loop reads CASSLDGSVYGYTF. CDR3 DNA sequence: TGTGCCAGCAGCTTAGACGGGTCGGTTTATGGCTACACCTTC. The whole variable domain, filled in from reference TRBV7-9 and TRBJ1-2, reads DTGVSQNPRHKITKRGQNVTFRCDPISEHNRLYWYRQTLGQGPEFLTYFQNEAQLEKSRLLSDRFSAERPKGSFSTLEIQRTEQGDSAMYLCASSLDGSVYGYTFGSGTRLTVV.

This sequence joins TRBV7-2 and TRBJ2-1, with D maybe TRBD2 (7 bases). Trimming left V 1 base short and J 9 bases short, with 16 bases between. The CDR3 extends over 15 amino acids. CDR1 and CDR2 (germline): SGHTA, FQGNSA. The CDR3 is CASSLVIGGGGEQFF. Written as DNA, the CDR3 is TGTGCCAGCAGCTTAGTCATAGGGGGGGGAGGTGAGCAGTTCTTC.

The V gene is TRBV4-2, the J gene TRBJ2-3, with 16 bases fitting TRBD2. The germline CDR1 and CDR2 sequences are LGHNA and YNFKEQ. V shed 4 bases and J 4 bases; nucleotides not matched to a gene: 2. The CDR3 runs to 16 residues. CDR3 coding DNA: TGTGCCAGCAGCCTCGGGACTAGCGGGGGGGCAGATACGCAGTATTTT. This encodes CASSLGTSGGADTQYF.

The chain recombines TRBV24-1 with TRBJ2-5; possible D gene TRBD2, 7 bases. This CDR3 has 14 residues. Germline V gene sequence: CDR1 KGHDR, CDR2 SFDVKD. V was clipped by 2 bases and J by 3 bases, with 9 bases between them. This CDR3 is CATSDWGGEETQYF. For the CDR3, the DNA is TGTGCCACCAGTGATTGGGGGGGCGAAGAGACCCAGTACTTC.

This clone was seen just once. The chain is built from TRBV9 and TRBJ1-6, with D unresolved. The CDR3 extends over 15 amino acids. V was shortened by 4 bases and J by 5 bases, with 13 bases between the two germline ends. The germline gives CDR1 SGDLS, CDR2 YYNGEE. CDR3 region: CASSPFATDNSPLHF. In DNA, the CDR3 is TGTGCCAGCAGCCCCTTCGCTACCGATAATTCACCCCTCCACTTT.

V and J are TRBV14 and TRBJ2-7; a weak D match, TRBD2 (7 bases). The length of the CDR3 is 16 residues. V was clipped by 0 bases and J by 3 bases, with 15 bases between them. Germline V lookup: CDR1 SGHDN, CDR2 FVKESK. The CDR3 DNA follows: TGTGCCAGCAGCCAAGATGAGCGGCGGGGGCTCTACGAGCAGTACTTC. It translates to CASSQDERRGLYEQYF.

The genes are TRBV19 and TRBJ2-1; TRBD2 might be the D (6 bases). V was pared by 5 bases and J by 9 bases, with 17 bases between. Looked up from germline, CDR1 is LNHDA and CDR2 is SQIVND (reference sequence). This CDR3 region has 14 residues. The CDR3 nucleotides are TGTGCCAGTAGTCCCTTTAGGGAGGCGGCTGAGCAGTTCTTC. This encodes CASSPFREAAEQFF.

This chain links TRBV11-3 with TRBJ1-1; tentative D call: TRBD1 (6 bases). The V and J ends lost 4 bases and 5 bases respectively, with 29 bases between them. The CDR3 totals 19 residues. Germline V lookup: CDR1 SGHNT, CDR2 YENEEA. CDR3 in amino acids: CASSSASRGRESPRTEAFF. The DNA for the CDR3 is TGTGCCAGCAGCTCAGCGAGCAGGGGCAGGGAATCCCCGAGGACTGAAGCTTTCTTT.

The chain has TRBV6-2 or TRBV6-3 and TRBJ1-2, with 9 bases that match TRBD1. Looked up from germline, CDR1 is MNHEY and CDR2 is SVGEGT. Losses at the gene ends were 4 bases for V and 4 bases for J; bases not matched to a gene: 4. This CDR3 is built from 14 residues. This CDR3 reads CASSSQGAVYGYTF. The DNA of the CDR3 is TGTGCCAGCAGTTCACAGGGGGCCGTCTATGGCTACACCTTC.

This clone occurred once. The V gene is TRBV5-1, the J gene TRBJ1-1; unclear D gene. CDR1 and CDR2 from the germline V gene are SGHRS and YFSETQ. The CDR3 loop spans 14 amino acids. Trimming pared 2 bases from V and 4 bases from J, leaving 12 bases between. The CDR3 DNA reads as TGCGCCAGCAGCTTAGACTCCGTGGGCACTGAAGCTTTCTTT. Translation gives CASSLDSVGTEAFF.

V gene TRBV14 combines with J gene TRBJ2-1; 13 positions match TRBD2. Germline values: CDR1 SGHDN, CDR2 FVKESK. The CDR3 is made up of 15 amino acids. Losses at the gene ends were 4 bases for V and 11 bases for J; bases not matched to a gene: 8. Written as DNA, the CDR3 is TGTGCCAGCAGCCTAGGGACTAGCGGGGATGAAAAGCAGTTCTTC. It specifies CASSLGTSGDEKQFF.

The V gene is TRBV15, the J gene TRBJ1-3; no clear D gene. CDR1 is LNHNV and CDR2 is YYDKDF in the germline V gene (reference sequence). V lost 0 bases to trimming and J lost 3 bases, with 9 bases between them. There are 15 residues in the CDR3. In DNA, the CDR3 is TGTGCCACCAGCAGAGATTTTCAAGGTGGAAACACCATATATTTT. Translating gives CATSRDFQGGNTIYF.

The chain combines TRBV5-1 with TRBJ1-4; possibly TRBD1 for D (5 bases). With 2 bases removed from V and 8 bases from J, the gap between germline ends came to 16 bases. This CDR3 region has 15 residues. Germline assignment: CDR1 SGHRS and CDR2 YFSETQ. CDR3 nucleotides: TGCGCCAGCAGCTTTGGTCGCAGGGATGGGGAAAAACTGTTTTTT. Protein product: CASSFGRRDGEKLFF.

This clone was counted between two and nine times. The germline gene is not matched at one end of the junction; a read error may be the cause. The chain combines TRBV28 with TRBJ2-3; TRBD2 agrees at 8 bases. Germline V lookup: CDR1 MDHEN, CDR2 SYDVKM. There are 16 residues in the CDR3. CDR3: CASRLSSGSFTDTQYF. CDR3 DNA sequence: TGTGCCAGCAGATTATCTAGCGGGTCCTTCACAGATACGCAGTATTTT. The complete variable domain, with remaining parts taken from reference TRBV28 and TRBJ2-3, reads DVKVTQSSRYLVKRTGEKVFLECVQDMDHENMFWYRQDPGLGLRLIYFSYDVKMKEKGDIPEGYSVSREKKERFSLILESASTNQTSMYLCASRLSSGSFTDTQYFGPGTRLTVL.

The V call is TRBV12-3 or TRBV12-4, the J call TRBJ1-6; D not resolved. CDR3 size: 13 residues. The V end was cut by 4 bases, the J end by 8 bases, with 9 bases between. CDR3 DNA: TGTGCCAGCAGTTGGGAGAGACATTCACCCCTCCACTTT. Translated, it gives CASSWERHSPLHF.

The chain has TRBV9 and TRBJ2-3; D is possibly TRBD2 (7 bases). Germline assignment: CDR1 SGDLS and CDR2 YYNGEE. The ends were cut back, 0 bases at V and 3 bases at J, with 11 bases in the middle. This CDR3 has 15 amino acids. In DNA form, the CDR3 reads TGTGCCAGCAGCGTAGGAGGGGGGGCAACAGATACGCAGTATTTT. Translation: CASSVGGGATDTQYF.

This chain connects TRBV6-5 to TRBJ1-2; no clear D. The CDR3 is 13 residues long. V lost 2 bases, J lost 5 bases, and 9 bases lay in between. CDR1 MNHEY and CDR2 SVGAGI come from the germline V gene. This CDR3 is CASSYENGYGYTF. As DNA, the CDR3 is TGTGCCAGCAGTTACGAAAACGGATATGGCTACACCTTC.

The rearrangement links TRBV11-1 to TRBJ1-4, with 9 positions matching TRBD1. The CDR3 runs to 14 residues. Trimming cost V 4 bases and J 8 bases; bases outside gene matches: 5. The germline CDR1 and CDR2 sequences are SGHAT and FQDESV (reference sequence). The CDR3: CASSSQGAWEKLFF. In nucleotides, the CDR3 is TGTGCCAGCAGCTCACAGGGGGCCTGGGAAAAACTGTTTTTT.